These T cell receptor beta chains were read from a single sample in a study of CD8+ T cells in alopecia areata. Data came from immunoSEQ multiplex PCR; TCRdb stores just in-frame clones and leaves some out. The sample lists more than 130,000 clones, about four fifths occurring once. The sequenced sample was CD8+ T cells sorted from blood, obtained at week 4, from a patient treated with tofacitinib. The receptors derive from a human donor with alopecia areata. Each CDR3 is given with its conserved first and last residue. The D gene is left open where the match is weak. Clone size is given for some rows only: seen once, a few or many times, or a class if the clone is expanded.

abundance	v_gene	d_gene	j_gene	CDR3nt	CDR3aa
NA	TRBV30	NA	TRBJ1-5	TGTGCCTGGAGTGATAGTGGTAATCAGCCCCAGCATTTT	CAWSDSGNQPQHF
NA	TRBV2	NA	TRBJ2-7	TGTGCCAGCAGTGATCTACTGCTAGGGGGGGGCAACTCCTACGAGCAGTACTTC	CASSDLLLGGGNSYEQYF
NA	TRBV7-2	TRBD2	TRBJ2-7	TGTGCCAGCAGCTCCTACGGGGGGGACGAGCAGTACTTC	CASSSYGGDEQYF
once	TRBV5-6	NA	TRBJ2-2	TGTGCCAGCAGCTCGTTTGCGGGGAACACCGGGGAGCTGTTTTTT	CASSSFAGNTGELFF
NA	TRBV11-2	NA	TRBJ2-7	TGTGCCAGCAGCTTAGCCAAGGGACGGAACTACGAGCAGTACTTC	CASSLAKGRNYEQYF
once	TRBV27	TRBD2	TRBJ2-5	TGTGCCAGCAGTTTATCTCTAGCGGTTTTGGAGACCCAGTACTTC	CASSLSLAVLETQYF
NA	TRBV27	NA	TRBJ2-3	TGTGCCAGCAGTTTAGCGCTGGGTCTCACAGATACGCAGTATTTT	CASSLALGLTDTQYF
NA	TRBV4-2	NA	TRBJ1-5	TGTGCCAGCAGCCAAGAAGCGGGAGGCAATCAGCCCCAGCATTTT	CASSQEAGGNQPQHF
once	TRBV5-1	TRBD1	TRBJ1-1	TGCGCCAGCAGCGCGGACAGGGCGATCAACACTGAAGCTTTCTTT	CASSADRAINTEAFF
NA	TRBV7-9	NA	TRBJ2-7	TGTGCCAGCAGCCAGACTTACTACGAGCAGTACTTC	CASSQTYYEQYF
NA	TRBV19	NA	TRBJ2-1	TGTGCCAGTAGTATCGGCCAGGAGAATGAGCAGTTCTTC	CASSIGQENEQFF
NA	TRBV7-9	NA	TRBJ2-2	TGTGCCAGCAGCCTCAGCGAAGGCACCGGGGAGCTGTTTTTT	CASSLSEGTGELFF
NA	TRBV7-9	NA	TRBJ1-5	TGTGCCAGCAGCCCGGGACAATGGGATCAGCCCCAGCATTTT	CASSPGQWDQPQHF
NA	TRBV20-1	NA	TRBJ2-1	TGCAGTGCTACGCACTACAATGAGCAGTTCTTC	CSATHYNEQFF
NA	TRBV4-3	NA	TRBJ1-1	TGCGCCAGCAGCCCCGCGGCAGCCTGGAACACTGAAGCTTTCTTT	CASSPAAAWNTEAFF
NA	TRBV5-1	TRBD1	TRBJ2-5	TGCGCCAGCAGTTCCGGGACAGGGGGCGTTGAGACCCAGTACTTC	CASSSGTGGVETQYF
NA	TRBV30	NA	TRBJ2-1	TGTGCCTGGAGCTTCGTACAGTACAATGAGCAGTTCTTC	CAWSFVQYNEQFF
NA	TRBV4-3	TRBD1	TRBJ2-3	TGCGCCAGCAGCCAGGTTTACAGGGGAACCCCAGATACGCAGTATTTT	CASSQVYRGTPDTQYF
NA	TRBV7-9	NA	TRBJ2-3	TGTGCCAGCAGCTTGTGGTACTCTAGCCCAGATACGCAGTATTTT	CASSLWYSSPDTQYF
NA	TRBV7-3	NA	TRBJ2-3	TGTGCCAGCAGCCTCACAGGGTCTAGCACAGATACGCAGTATTTT	CASSLTGSSTDTQYF
NA	TRBV7-9	NA	TRBJ1-6	TGTGCCAGCAGCTTAGCGCAAGGGGACGGGCTCTCCCTCCACTTT	CASSLAQGDGLSLHF
NA	TRBV7-9	NA	TRBJ2-7	TGTGCCAGCAGTTCCACAGGGTACGAGCAGTACTTC	CASSSTGYEQYF
NA	TRBV7-9	NA	TRBJ2-7	TGTGCCAGCAGCTCCCCACGGGGGAGTAAGCAGTACTTC	CASSSPRGSKQYF
NA	TRBV6-6	NA	TRBJ1-1	TGTGCCAGCAGTTACTCAGGAGGGCCCCCTGAAGCTTTCTTT	CASSYSGGPPEAFF
NA	TRBV4-3	NA	TRBJ1-5	TGCGCCAGCAGCCACAAACAGGGAGACAATCAGCCCCAGCATTTT	CASSHKQGDNQPQHF
NA	TRBV4-2	TRBD2	TRBJ2-7	TGTGCCAGCAGCCAAGAATCGGCGGGCGGGGGGGCTTACGAGCAGTACTTC	CASSQESAGGGAYEQYF
NA	TRBV27	TRBD1	TRBJ1-2	TGTGCCAGCAGCACAGGGGGTAATGGCTACACCTTC	CASSTGGNGYTF
NA	TRBV5-1	NA	TRBJ2-7	TGCGCCAGCAGTTCAGGGTACGAGCAGTACTTC	CASSSGYEQYF
NA	TRBV6-5	NA	TRBJ2-5	TGTGCCAGCACCCCAGGGGGGCGGTCGGAGACCCAGTACTTC	CASTPGGRSETQYF
once	TRBV4-1	NA	TRBJ1-1	TGCGCCAGCAGCCAAGAGATCGGCAGAACGAACACTGAAGCTTTCTTT	CASSQEIGRTNTEAFF
once	TRBV7-2	NA	TRBJ2-5	TGTGCCAGCAGCTCCGACCCACAAGAGACCCAGTACTTC	CASSSDPQETQYF
few	TRBV9	TRBD2	TRBJ2-5	TGTGCCAGCAGCGTAGATAGCGGGGCGGGGGAGACCCAGTACTTC	CASSVDSGAGETQYF
few	TRBV2	NA	TRBJ2-1	TGTGCCAGCATTCGCCCAGGCCTCGCGCATAATGAGCAGTTCTTC	CASIRPGLAHNEQFF
NA	TRBV29-1	TRBD1	TRBJ2-3	TGCAGCGTTGAAGATCGGGACAGGGGGAGCACAGATACGCAGTATTTT	CSVEDRDRGSTDTQYF
many	TRBV13	NA	TRBJ1-5	TGTGCCAGCAGCTTAGCGGGGATGGGCAATCAGCCCCAGCATTTT	CASSLAGMGNQPQHF
NA	TRBV11-2	TRBD2	TRBJ2-7	TGTGCCAGCAGCTGGGTAGCGGGAGGATTCTACGAGCAGTACTTC	CASSWVAGGFYEQYF
NA	TRBV6-1	TRBD1	TRBJ2-7	TGTGCCAGCAGTTTTCTGGACAGGGTATTCGAGCAGTACTTC	CASSFLDRVFEQYF
medium-sized	TRBV21-1	NA	TRBJ2-5	TGTGCCAGCAGCATGTGGCGTGGTGACTGTACGGAGACCCAGTACTTC	CASSMWRGDCTETQYF
NA	TRBV25-1	NA	TRBJ2-3	TGTGCCAGCAGCCCCCCCCTTAGCACAGATACGCAGTATTTT	CASSPPLSTDTQYF
NA	TRBV2	TRBD1	TRBJ2-7	TGTGCCAGCAGTGAAGATCCCGGGACAGCGTTTTACGAGCAGTACTTC	CASSEDPGTAFYEQYF
NA	TRBV9	TRBD1	TRBJ2-7	TGTGCCAGCAGCGTAGGGGTCCAAGGGGGCACCTACGAGCAGTACTTC	CASSVGVQGGTYEQYF
few	TRBV10-2	NA	TRBJ2-7	TGCGCCAGCATGCCGGGTAACTACGAGCAGTACTTC	CASMPGNYEQYF
few	TRBV23-1	TRBD1	TRBJ2-1	TGCGCCAGCAGTCCAAATGGAGGCAGGGGGCCGGACAATGAGCAGTTCTTC	CASSPNGGRGPDNEQFF
NA	TRBV4-1	NA	TRBJ2-7	TGCGCCAGCAGCCCCGAAGAGGGGAGCTCCTACGAGCAGTACTTC	CASSPEEGSSYEQYF
NA	TRBV7-9	NA	TRBJ1-1	TGTGCCAGCAGACGCGACCGAGGCACTGAAGCTTTCTTT	CASRRDRGTEAFF